The 32 T cell receptor beta chains listed next were all sequenced from one sample in a study of shared clonotypes between healthy human individuals. Clones were read by immunoSEQ multiplex PCR, and TCRdb kept only the in-frame ones, dropping some. There are a few hundred thousand clones in the sample; around 90% occur only once, and roughly 15% lies in the top ten. The sample consisted of memory CD8+ T cells sorted from blood. Subset described: CD45RO+ cells pooled with CCR7-negative TemRA cells. The receptor source for this set is a man younger than 35 in good health.

A single count supports this clone. The chain is built from TRBV7-9 and TRBJ2-5; 9 bases are shared with TRBD1. J lost 1 base, V lost 5 bases, and 2 bases had no gene match. The germline V gene has CDR1 SEHNR and CDR2 FQNEAQ (reference sequence). The CDR3 sequence is 14 residues long. The CDR3: CASSATGGQETQYF. CDR3 sequence (DNA): TGTGCCAGCAGCGCGACAGGGGGCCAAGAGACCCAGTACTTC. The full variable domain, completed using reference TRBV7-9 and TRBJ2-5, is DTGVSQNPRHKITKRGQNVTFRCDPISEHNRLYWYRQTLGQGPEFLTYFQNEAQLEKSRLLSDRFSAERPKGSFSTLEIQRTEQGDSAMYLCASSATGGQETQYFGPGTRLLVL.

This clone was detected only once. The gene calls are TRBV15 and TRBJ2-7, with 7 bases lining up with TRBD1. V lost 3 bases, J lost 4 bases, and 6 bases stayed unmatched. The length of the CDR3 is 14 residues. The germline CDR1 and CDR2 sequences are LNHNV and YYDKDF (reference sequence). The CDR3 DNA is TGTGCCACCAGCAGGGGCGGACAGGATTACGAGCAGTACTTC. Translation: CATSRGGQDYEQYF.

The V call is TRBV7-8, the J call TRBJ2-7; weak D call: TRBD1 (5 bases). This CDR3 has 15 residues. Trimming cost V 1 base and J 1 base, with 11 bases left between them. In germline, CDR1 is SGHVS, CDR2 FQNEAQ. The chain's CDR3 is CASSLGQGGSYEQYF. The CDR3 bases are TGTGCCAGCAGCTTAGGGCAGGGTGGGTCCTACGAGCAGTACTTC. Together with reference TRBV7-8 and TRBJ2-7, the CDR3 gives the full variable domain: GAGVSQSPRYKVAKRGQDVALRCDPISGHVSLFWYQQALGQGPEFLTYFQNEAQLDKSGLPSDRFFAERPEGSVSTLKIQRTQQEDSAVYLCASSLGQGGSYEQYFGPGTRLTVT.

The CDR3 reads CAISDEGIEQYF. CDR3 DNA sequence: TGTGCCATCAGTGATGAGGGTATCGAGCAGTACTTC. The gene calls are TRBV10-3 and TRBJ2-7; D is perhaps TRBD2 (5 bases). The germline V gene has CDR1 ENHRY and CDR2 SYGVKD. V dropped 3 bases and J dropped 6 bases, with 9 bases sitting between them. The CDR3 loop spans 12 amino acids.

The rearrangement links TRBV20-1 to TRBJ2-3; unclear D gene. This CDR3 region has 11 residues. Trimming stripped 4 bases from V and 8 bases from J, with 10 bases between. Germline CDR1 reads DFQATT; CDR2 reads SNEGSKA (reference sequence). The CDR3: CSATSSGTQYF. The CDR3 nucleotides are TGCAGTGCTACCTCGTCGGGTACGCAGTATTTT.

A single count supports this clone. This chain links TRBV20-1 with TRBJ2-2; D uncertain. The CDR3 consists of 10 residues. Germline loops: CDR1 DFQATT, CDR2 SNEGSKA (reference sequence). V was pared by 3 bases and J by 6 bases, with 2 bases between. The CDR3 DNA follows: TGCAGTGCTAGGTCCGGGGAGCTGTTTTTT. Translating gives CSARSGELFF.

V is TRBV4-3 and J is TRBJ2-7, with 7 nucleotides matching TRBD1. Germline trimming cut 3 bases from V and 0 bases from J; bases unmatched to any gene: 8. CDR1 is LGHNA and CDR2 is YSLEER in the germline V gene. The CDR3 has 16 residues. Here the CDR3 reads CASSHAPTGSSYEQYF. CDR3 nucleotides: TGCGCCAGCAGCCACGCCCCGACAGGGAGCTCCTACGAGCAGTACTTC.

V gene TRBV28 combines with J gene TRBJ2-7; weak D call: TRBD1 (6 bases). CDR3 length equals 14 residues. V lost 6 bases and J lost 2, with 14 bases in between. CDR1 and CDR2 (germline): MDHEN, SYDVKM. The CDR3 is CASSSDRSPYEQYF. The CDR3 nucleotides read TGTGCCAGCAGCTCCGACAGGTCCCCCTACGAGCAGTACTTC.

In its sample, this clone was seen many times. The gene calls are TRBV7-9 and TRBJ2-7; D might be TRBD2 (6 bases). This CDR3 contains 13 residues. V dropped 5 bases and J dropped 5 bases, with 13 bases sitting between them. CDR1 SEHNR and CDR2 FQNEAQ come from the germline V gene (reference sequence). This chain's CDR3 is CASSQRGSDEQYF. In DNA, the CDR3 is TGTGCCAGCAGCCAACGGGGGTCCGACGAGCAGTACTTC.

V usage is TRBV5-8 and J usage is TRBJ1-1; D uncertain. V lost 0 bases and J lost 3, with 9 bases in between. The CDR3 extends over 14 amino acids. From germline, CDR1 is SGHTS and CDR2 YDEGEE. The DNA of the CDR3 is TGTGCCAGCAGCTTGGATCTATGGGACACTGAAGCTTTCTTT. This sequence encodes CASSLDLWDTEAFF.

The chain recombines TRBV7-9 with TRBJ2-3; D tentatively fits TRBD1 or TRBD2 (5 bases each). Per germline, CDR1 SEHNR and CDR2 FQNEAQ (reference sequence). V was shortened by 2 bases and J by 0 bases, with 6 bases between the two germline ends. CDR3 size: 14 residues. CDR3 in DNA: TGTGCCAGCAGCTTACGGGACAGCACAGATACGCAGTATTTT. Its protein product is CASSLRDSTDTQYF.

The genes are TRBV7-9 and TRBJ2-7, with D maybe TRBD1 (6 bases). Trimming removed 0 bases from V and 3 bases from J, with 12 bases in between. The CDR3 totals 15 residues. The V gene's germline CDR1 is SEHNR and CDR2 FQNEAQ (reference sequence). This chain's CDR3 is CASSLAQGMVYEQYF. The CDR3 bases are TGTGCCAGCAGCTTAGCCCAGGGGATGGTCTACGAGCAGTACTTC.

The CDR3 DNA follows: TGTGCCAGCAGCAAGGACGGACTCCTGTACACCGGGGAGCTGTTTTTT. Protein product: CASSKDGLLYTGELFF. V is TRBV9 and J is TRBJ2-2; D may be TRBD2 (5 bases). The CDR3 has 16 amino acids. Germline CDR1 and CDR2: SGDLS and YYNGEE. V lost 4 bases, J lost 3 bases, and 16 bases lay in between.

Points on this clone: Other DNA sequences in this sample translate to the same CDR3. The chain has TRBV5-1 and TRBJ2-3; 9 bases fit TRBD2. V shed 0 bases and J 3 bases; nucleotides not matched to a gene: 2. Germline V CDR1 and CDR2: SGHRS, YFSETQ. The CDR3 has 15 amino acids. The CDR3 region has the DNA TGCGCCAGCAGCTTGGGCCTAGCGGGGACAGATACGCAGTATTTT. Translation: CASSLGLAGTDTQYF.

This chain joins TRBV13 and TRBJ2-7, with D unresolved. V was trimmed by 5 bases and J by 2 bases, leaving 10 bases between them. The CDR3 consists of 13 residues. Per germline, CDR1 PRHDT and CDR2 FYEKMQ (reference sequence). The chain's CDR3 is CASSLAEAYEQYF. As DNA, the CDR3 is TGTGCCAGCAGCCTGGCCGAAGCCTACGAGCAGTACTTC.

In DNA form, the CDR3 reads TGCGCCAGCAACCACCCTGAGGCTGGGGCCAACGTCCTGACTTTC. It is translated as CASNHPEAGANVLTF. The chain employs TRBV4-1 and TRBJ2-6; D uncertain. Germline V gene sequence: CDR1 MGHRA, CDR2 YSYEKL. The V end was cut by 7 bases, the J end by 2 bases, with 12 bases between. This CDR3 has 15 residues.

The CDR3 DNA reads as TGTGCCAGCAGCTTGGGAGTTGGCGAGCAGTACTTC. It codes for CASSLGVGEQYF. This rearrangement joins TRBV5-6 to TRBJ2-7; no reliable D call. The CDR3 totals 12 residues. The ends were cut back, 0 bases at V and 6 bases at J, with 7 bases in the middle. The V gene's germline CDR1 is SGHDT and CDR2 YYEEEE.

This chain links TRBV29-1 with TRBJ2-1, with D tentatively TRBD1 (5 bases). The CDR3 is made up of 13 amino acids. CDR1 and CDR2 from the germline V gene are SQVTM and ANQGSEA. The V gene lost 8 bases and the J gene lost 9 bases, with 20 bases spanning the gap. In nucleotides, the CDR3 is TGCAGCATTAAGACAGAGAACTCGGGTGAGCAGTTCTTC. Translating gives CSIKTENSGEQFF.

This chain uses TRBV29-1 with TRBJ1-2, with D tentatively TRBD1 (5 bases). This CDR3 spans 15 amino acids. Germline values: CDR1 SQVTM, CDR2 ANQGSEA. The V and J ends lost 3 bases and 0 bases respectively, with 14 bases between them. CDR3 DNA sequence: TGCAGCGTTGAGGGCAGGGTCAAAGCTAACTATGGCTACACCTTC. This encodes CSVEGRVKANYGYTF.

The rearrangement links TRBV5-5 to TRBJ2-1; D gene uncertain. Trimming took off 2 bases at V and 3 bases at J, with 6 bases between the two ends. In germline, CDR1 is SGHKS, CDR2 YYEKEE (reference sequence). There are 13 residues in the CDR3. CDR3 residues: CASSFWDYNEQFF. CDR3 sequence (DNA): TGTGCCAGCAGCTTTTGGGACTACAATGAGCAGTTCTTC.

The chain recombines TRBV21-1 with TRBJ1-5. TRBV21-1 is a recognized pseudogene. The CDR3 spans 15 residues. The CDR3 nucleotides are TGTGCCAGCACCACGGGGGAGCATAACTCCCAGCCCCAGCATTTT. Protein product: CASTTGEHNSQPQHF.

The chain has TRBV6-5 and TRBJ2-2; TRBD1 might be the D (5 bases). CDR1 is MNHEY, CDR2 SVGAGI, per germline. CDR3 length: 15 residues. Trimming took 1 base from V and 4 from J, leaving 10 bases between them. In DNA form, the CDR3 reads TGTGCCAGCAGTTACTTTCAGGGCGGCACCGGGGAGCTGTTTTTT. Translating gives CASSYFQGGTGELFF.

The chain uses TRBV6-6 and TRBJ2-7, with D perhaps TRBD2 (6 bases). This CDR3 contains 15 residues. The V and J ends lost 4 bases and 6 bases respectively, with 19 bases between them. Germline V gene data show CDR1 as MNHNY and CDR2 as SVGAGI (reference sequence). CDR3 in DNA: TGTGCCAGCAGTTCTCTCAGGGACTTCCCGAGCGAGCAGTACTTC. Protein sequence: CASSSLRDFPSEQYF.

The rearrangement joins TRBV7-2 to TRBJ2-7, with D perhaps matching TRBD1 or TRBD2 (5 bases each). The CDR3 length is 14 residues. CDR1 and CDR2 (germline): SGHTA, FQGNSA. V was trimmed by 3 bases and J by 3 bases, leaving 12 bases between them. The CDR3 bases are TGTGCCAGCAGCTTTGGGGGTTACTTCTACGAGCAGTACTTC. This sequence encodes CASSFGGYFYEQYF. The full variable domain, with the rest looked up from reference TRBV7-2 and TRBJ2-7, is GAGVSQSPSNKVTEKGKDVELRCDPISGHTALYWYRQSLGQGLEFLIYFQGNSAPDKSGLPSDRFSAERTGGSVSTLTIQRTQQEDSAVYLCASSFGGYFYEQYFGPGTRLTVT.

The rearrangement uses TRBV2 and TRBJ1-4, with D unclear. The length of the CDR3 is 11 residues. The ends were cut back, 7 bases at V and 7 bases at J, with 7 bases in the middle. Per germline, CDR1 SNHLY and CDR2 FYNNEI. The CDR3 sequence is CASNKGEKLFF. As DNA, the CDR3 is TGTGCCAGCAATAAAGGTGAAAAACTGTTTTTT.

Here the CDR3 reads CASSWTFYEQYF. For the CDR3, the DNA is TGTGCCAGCAGTTGGACTTTCTACGAGCAGTACTTC. V gene TRBV28 combines with J gene TRBJ2-7; possible D gene TRBD2, 5 bases. The V end was cut by 4 bases, the J end by 3 bases, with 7 bases between. This CDR3 spans 12 amino acids. The germline V gene has CDR1 MDHEN and CDR2 SYDVKM.

The chain is built from TRBV7-9 and TRBJ2-3; TRBD2 matches at 10 bases. Losses at the gene ends were 3 bases for V and 8 bases for J; bases not matched to a gene: 11. The CDR3 runs 16 residues. Germline V gives CDR1 SEHNR, CDR2 FQNEAQ (reference sequence). The CDR3 DNA is TGTGCCAGCAGCTTCTCCCTAGCGGGAGTGCGTGGTACGCAGTATTTT. Translated, it gives CASSFSLAGVRGTQYF.

The CDR3, as DNA: TGTGCCAGCAGCTTGTTGCTAGATTCTAGCACAGATACGCAGTATTTT. Its protein is CASSLLLDSSTDTQYF. This rearrangement joins TRBV5-4 to TRBJ2-3; no clear D gene. The CDR3 is 16 amino acids. Germline V lookup: CDR1 SGHNT, CDR2 YYREEE (reference sequence). Trimming left V 1 base short and J 0 bases short, with 12 bases between. The full variable domain, in which reference TRBV5-4 and TRBJ2-3 provide the parts outside the CDR3, is ETGVTQSPTHLIKTRGQQVTLRCSSQSGHNTVSWYQQALGQGPQFIFQYYREEENGRGNFPPRFSGLQFPNYSSELNVNALELDDSALYLCASSLLLDSSTDTQYFGPGTRLTVL.

This clone was counted a single time. This rearrangement joins TRBV5-1 to TRBJ1-3, with 7 bases fitting TRBD1. The germline V gene encodes CDR1 SGHRS and CDR2 YFSETQ. The CDR3 contains 17 residues. V dropped 0 bases and J dropped 0; count of bases not matched to a gene: 6. Here the CDR3 reads CASSLVSQGISGNTIYF. The CDR3 DNA reads as TGCGCCAGCAGCTTGGTCTCACAGGGGATCTCTGGAAACACCATATATTTT.

The chain carries TRBV30 and TRBJ2-2, with a tentative D call TRBD2 (6 bases). Germline V gene lookup returns CDR1 GTSNPN and CDR2 SVGIG (reference sequence). Trimming pared 4 bases from V and 7 bases from J, leaving 22 bases between. The CDR3 contains 16 residues. CDR3 sequence reads: CAWKDYDLVFGGELFF. The CDR3 DNA reads TGTGCCTGGAAGGACTACGACTTGGTGTTTGGCGGGGAGCTGTTTTTT.

The genes are TRBV9 and TRBJ1-6, with a weak D call TRBD1 (5 bases). With 4 bases removed from V and 8 bases from J, the gap between germline ends came to 16 bases. Germline assignment: CDR1 SGDLS and CDR2 YYNGEE. CDR3 length: 15 residues. This chain's CDR3 is CASSPSHGGDSPLHF. CDR3 in DNA: TGTGCCAGCAGCCCTTCTCACGGGGGAGATTCACCCCTCCACTTT.

The genes are TRBV30 and TRBJ1-6; D perhaps matches TRBD1 (6 bases). Trimming shortened V by 0 bases and J by 9 bases, and 21 bases separated the two germline ends. This CDR3 has 17 amino acids. Germline CDR1 and CDR2: GTSNPN and SVGIG (reference sequence). CDR3 protein: CAWSVLVGTGTASPLHF. CDR3 coding DNA: TGTGCCTGGAGTGTATTGGTTGGTACAGGGACTGCTTCACCCCTCCACTTT.